This is a list of T cell receptor beta chains from one sample in a study of Ad26.COV2.S vaccination and SARS-CoV-2 variants. This table comes from immunoSEQ multiplex PCR, and its TCRdb copy is limited to in-frame clones, with some not included. The data contain fewer than 900,000 clones, about 89% of them singletons. The sample was peripheral blood, taken in a trial of Ad26.COV2.S vaccine versus placebo. These receptors were taken from a person aged 18 to 65 who received the Ad26.COV2.S COVID-19 vaccine or a placebo. CDR3s include the opening cysteine and the closing phenylalanine or tryptophan. The D gene is left open where the match is weak. Not every row has a clone size; where given, it reads once, few, many or a size class.

j_call,v_call,clone_size,d_call,cdr3_aa,cdr3_nt
TRBJ2-2,TRBV12-3/TRBV12-4,NA,NA,CASTGVRTGELFF,TGTGCCAGCACCGGTGTTCGAACCGGGGAGCTGTTTTTT
TRBJ2-1,TRBV5-1,NA,NA,CASSLYGGSYNEQFF,TGCGCCAGCAGCTTGTACGGAGGCTCCTACAATGAGCAGTTCTTC
TRBJ1-1,TRBV27,NA,NA,CASSLESSLNTEAFF,TGTGCCAGCAGTTTAGAGAGCAGTTTGAACACTGAAGCTTTCTTT
TRBJ2-2,TRBV3-1/TRBV3-2,NA,NA,CASSQQARNTGELFF,TGTGCCAGCAGCCAACAGGCGAGAAACACCGGGGAGCTGTTTTTT
TRBJ2-7,TRBV2,NA,TRBD1,CASSVNRGKYF,TGTGCCAGCAGCGTGAACAGGGGGAAGTACTTC
TRBJ2-2,TRBV6-6,NA,NA,CASLSTLTSGELFF,TGTGCCAGCTTAAGCACCCTCACCTCGGGGGAGCTGTTTTTT
TRBJ1-3,TRBV30,NA,NA,CAWSVQGRNTIYF,TGTGCCTGGAGTGTACAGGGCAGAAACACCATATATTTT
TRBJ1-2,TRBV7-2,NA,NA,CASSLGEAHGYTF,TGTGCCAGCAGCTTGGGAGAAGCCCATGGCTACACCTTC
TRBJ2-5,TRBV2,NA,NA,CASSALRAQYF,TGTGCCAGCAGTGCCCTTCGGGCCCAGTACTTC
TRBJ2-1,TRBV4-3,NA,TRBD2,CASSQDLFRTSGAEQFF,TGCGCCAGCAGCCAAGATCTTTTCCGGACTAGCGGGGCTGAGCAGTTCTTC
TRBJ2-5,TRBV6-5,NA,NA,CASNVRWYQETQYF,TGTGCCAGCAACGTCAGGTGGTACCAAGAGACCCAGTACTTC
TRBJ2-1,TRBV18,NA,NA,CASSPVVAGEQFF,TGTGCCAGCTCACCTGTGGTGGCCGGGGAGCAGTTCTTC
TRBJ1-1,TRBV27,NA,NA,CASGITSNTEAFF,TGTGCCAGCGGGATCACATCGAACACTGAAGCTTTCTTT
TRBJ2-5,TRBV5-1,once,TRBD1,CASSPPTGAGETQYF,TGCGCCAGCAGCCCTCCGACAGGGGCCGGGGAGACCCAGTACTTC
TRBJ1-1,TRBV5-5,NA,TRBD1,CASSPFDRATEAFF,TGTGCCAGCAGCCCCTTCGACAGGGCGACTGAAGCTTTCTTT
TRBJ2-1,TRBV27,NA,NA,CASTSRVENEQFF,TGTGCCAGCACTTCTCGGGTGGAAAATGAGCAGTTCTTC
TRBJ1-2,TRBV11-2,NA,TRBD1,CASRPTGGSGYTF,TGTGCCAGCAGACCGACAGGGGGCTCGGGCTACACCTTC
TRBJ2-6,TRBV19,NA,NA,CAIKGGSSGANVLTF,TGTGCCATCAAGGGGGGGAGCTCTGGGGCCAACGTCCTGACTTTC
TRBJ1-3,TRBV28,NA,NA,CASHSRVFSGNTIYF,TGTGCCAGCCACAGCAGGGTTTTCTCTGGAAACACCATATATTTT
TRBJ2-3,TRBV9,NA,TRBD2,CASSALPGTSLPDTQYF,TGTGCCAGCAGCGCACTCCCCGGGACTAGCCTTCCAGATACGCAGTATTTT
TRBJ2-7,TRBV5-5,NA,NA,CASSSHINSYEQYF,TGTGCCAGCAGCTCCCACATAAATTCCTACGAGCAGTACTTC
TRBJ2-3,TRBV6-1,once,NA,CASSEALPGGPQDTDTQYF,TGTGCCAGCAGTGAAGCGCTCCCTGGCGGACCGCAGGACACAGATACGCAGTATTTT
TRBJ2-7,TRBV27,NA,NA,CASSFQGVGPYEQYF,TGTGCCAGCAGTTTCCAGGGAGTAGGCCCCTACGAGCAGTACTTC
TRBJ1-2,TRBV9,NA,NA,CASSVSGADYGYTF,TGTGCCAGCAGCGTTTCAGGGGCAGACTATGGCTACACCTTC
TRBJ2-7,TRBV12-3/TRBV12-4,NA,NA,CASRGAGSDEQYF,TGTGCCAGCAGGGGGGCAGGAAGCGACGAGCAGTACTTC
TRBJ2-3,TRBV6-1,NA,TRBD2,CASREGRTSGSADTQYF,TGTGCCAGCAGAGAAGGTCGGACTAGCGGGAGCGCAGATACGCAGTATTTT
TRBJ2-1,TRBV6-5,NA,TRBD2,CASRTGTSGRPEQFF,TGTGCCAGCAGAACCGGGACTAGCGGGAGGCCTGAGCAGTTCTTC
TRBJ1-3,TRBV28,NA,NA,CASSWMSSGNTIYF,TGTGCCAGCAGTTGGATGTCCTCTGGAAACACCATATATTTT
TRBJ2-3,TRBV5-1,NA,TRBD2,CASSLSGTSGIYLTDTQYF,TGCGCCAGCAGCTTGTCCGGGACTAGCGGGATTTACCTCACAGATACGCAGTATTTT
TRBJ2-1,TRBV11-2,NA,NA,CASSPIGDYNEQFF,TGTGCCAGCAGCCCCATTGGTGACTACAATGAGCAGTTCTTC
TRBJ2-3,TRBV12-3/TRBV12-4,NA,NA,CASSRGEHTQYF,TGTGCCAGCAGCCGTGGAGAGCATACGCAGTATTTT
TRBJ1-5,TRBV3-1/TRBV3-2,few,NA,CASSQVGGSQPQHF,TGTGCCAGCAGCCAAGTCGGGGGGAGTCAGCCCCAGCATTTT
TRBJ1-1,TRBV19,NA,NA,CASSTNGGIRTEAFF,TGTGCCAGTAGTACCAACGGTGGAATAAGAACTGAAGCTTTCTTT
TRBJ2-1,TRBV11-2,NA,NA,CASSFQGRSYNEQFF,TGTGCCAGCAGCTTTCAGGGGCGCTCCTACAATGAGCAGTTCTTC
TRBJ2-7,TRBV9,NA,NA,CASSVDLGSYEQYF,TGTGCCAGCAGCGTAGATCTGGGATCCTACGAGCAGTACTTC
TRBJ2-3,TRBV9,NA,TRBD2,CASSVAGRGGTDTQYF,TGTGCCAGCAGCGTAGCTGGGCGGGGGGGCACAGATACGCAGTATTTT
TRBJ2-5,TRBV18,NA,NA,CASSPPARGETQYF,TGTGCCAGCTCACCACCGGCCCGGGGAGAGACCCAGTACTTC
TRBJ1-3,TRBV5-1,NA,TRBD1,CASSLAGTDSGNTIYF,TGCGCCAGCAGCTTGGCAGGGACAGACTCTGGAAACACCATATATTTT
TRBJ2-7,TRBV6-4,NA,NA,CASSPEGGNSYEQYF,TGTGCCAGCAGCCCGGAAGGGGGAAACTCCTACGAGCAGTACTTC
TRBJ1-2,TRBV13,NA,NA,CASSMTLNYGYTF,TGTGCCAGCAGCATGACACTTAACTATGGCTACACCTTC
TRBJ1-5,TRBV7-2,NA,NA,CASSPPGVPGQPQHF,TGTGCCAGCAGCCCTCCTGGGGTCCCGGGTCAGCCCCAGCATTTT
TRBJ2-1,TRBV6-6,NA,NA,CASSYSNDYLYNEQFF,TGTGCCAGCAGTTACTCAAACGACTACCTCTACAATGAGCAGTTCTTC
TRBJ2-1,TRBV5-6,NA,NA,CASSFLRASTYNEQFF,TGTGCCAGCAGCTTCCTCAGGGCCAGCACCTACAATGAGCAGTTCTTC
TRBJ2-2,TRBV11-3,NA,NA,CASSLRTGELFF,TGTGCCAGCAGCTTGAGGACCGGGGAGCTGTTTTTT
TRBJ2-7,TRBV11-2,once,TRBD1,CASSPTGATYEQYF,TGTGCCAGCAGCCCGACAGGGGCCACCTACGAGCAGTACTTC